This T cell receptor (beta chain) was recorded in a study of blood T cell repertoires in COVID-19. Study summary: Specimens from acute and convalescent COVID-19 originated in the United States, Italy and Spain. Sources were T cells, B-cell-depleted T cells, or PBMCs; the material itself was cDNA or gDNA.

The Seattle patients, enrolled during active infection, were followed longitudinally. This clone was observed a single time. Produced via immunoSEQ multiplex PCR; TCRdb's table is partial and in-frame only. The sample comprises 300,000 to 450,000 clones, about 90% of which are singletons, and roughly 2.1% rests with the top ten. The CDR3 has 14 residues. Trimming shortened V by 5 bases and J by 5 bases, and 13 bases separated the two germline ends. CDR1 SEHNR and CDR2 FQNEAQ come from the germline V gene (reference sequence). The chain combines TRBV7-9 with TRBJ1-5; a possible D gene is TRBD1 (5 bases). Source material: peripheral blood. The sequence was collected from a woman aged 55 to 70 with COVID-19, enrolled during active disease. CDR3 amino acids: CASSPGRVDQPQHF. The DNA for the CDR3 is TGTGCCAGCAGCCCAGGCAGGGTAGATCAGCCCCAGCATTTT.